The 19 T cell receptor beta chains below were found in one sample sequenced in a study of T cell changes during pregnancy in multiple sclerosis. Method: immunoSEQ multiplex PCR; TCRdb's copy keeps in-frame clones and lacks some. Here the sample spans 50,000 to 70,000 clones, roughly 92% being singletons. The sequenced sample was peripheral blood, obtained in the second trimester of pregnancy. The receptors shown here come from a female donor with multiple sclerosis, enrolled in a pregnancy study.

The chain has TRBV27 and TRBJ2-3; the match to TRBD2 covers 15 bases. Germline V gene data show CDR1 as MNHEY and CDR2 as SMNVEV (reference sequence). The CDR3 runs to 19 residues. V shed 2 bases, J shed 1 base, and the junction held 7 bases outside the gene matches. In nucleotides, the CDR3 is TGTGCCAGCAGTTTAGTCAGAGGACTAGCGGGAGGGCGCACAGATACGCAGTATTTT. This gives the protein CASSLVRGLAGGRTDTQYF.

The V call is TRBV5-1, the J call TRBJ2-6, with 11 bases aligning to TRBD1. This CDR3 is built from 17 residues. Germline CDR1 is SGHRS and CDR2 is YFSETQ. The trim removed 4 bases at V and 0 bases at J, leaving 3 bases unmatched. The CDR3 here is CASSPGQGASGANVLTF. The DNA of the CDR3 is TGCGCCAGCAGCCCCGGACAGGGGGCCTCTGGGGCCAACGTCCTGACTTTC.

The gene calls are TRBV28 and TRBJ2-3; 9 bases line up with TRBD2. The CDR3 runs to 15 residues. Germline-derived CDR1 and CDR2 are MDHEN and SYDVKM. J gave up 4 bases and V 3 bases, and 5 bases lay outside the gene matches. In nucleotides, the CDR3 is TGTGCCAGCAGTTTGGCGGGAGGGCCCCCAGATACGCAGTATTTT. It yields the protein CASSLAGGPPDTQYF.

This chain connects TRBV29-1 to TRBJ2-5, with 9 bases that match TRBD2. The V gene's germline CDR1 is SQVTM and CDR2 ANQGSEA. The V and J ends lost 4 bases and 3 bases, in that order; junction bases with no gene match: 6. The CDR3 spans 14 residues. The CDR3 sequence: CSVAVTSGKETQYF. In nucleotides, the CDR3 is TGCAGCGTTGCCGTGACTAGCGGAAAAGAGACCCAGTACTTC. The full variable domain, completed using reference TRBV29-1 and TRBJ2-5, is SAVISQKPSRDICQRGTSLTIQCQVDSQVTMMFWYRQQPGQSLTLIATANQGSEATYESGFVIDKFPISRPNLTFSTLTVSNMSPEDSSIYLCSVAVTSGKETQYFGPGTRLLVL.

CDR3 amino acids: CASSVGVAGEIINEQYF. DNA for the CDR3: TGTGCCAGCAGCGTAGGGGTCGCGGGAGAGATCATCAACGAGCAGTACTTC. This chain connects TRBV9 to TRBJ2-7; 7 bases align to TRBD2. The V segment lost 0 bases and the J segment 5 bases; nucleotides outside the gene matches: 14. Germline CDR1 and CDR2: SGDLS and YYNGEE. CDR3 length: 17 amino acids.

The V call is TRBV10-3, the J call TRBJ2-7; 8 nucleotides line up with TRBD1. The CDR3 consists of 16 residues. Germline V gene sequence: CDR1 ENHRY, CDR2 SYGVKD. V lost 4 bases and J lost 2; bases outside the gene matches: 10. The DNA for the CDR3 is TGTGCCATCAGTGGATCCCCGACAGGGGCAACCTACGAGCAGTACTTC. It yields the protein CAISGSPTGATYEQYF.

The chain employs TRBV5-1 and TRBJ2-7; D is possibly TRBD1 (5 bases). V was trimmed by 4 bases and J by 0 bases, leaving 11 bases between them. This CDR3 is 14 amino acids long. The germline V gene has CDR1 SGHRS and CDR2 YFSETQ. The CDR3 protein is CASSPQGYSYEQYF. The DNA of the CDR3 is TGCGCCAGCAGCCCTCAGGGTTACTCCTACGAGCAGTACTTC.

The chain carries TRBV30 and TRBJ1-2, with D possibly TRBD1 on 5 matching bases. The CDR3 sequence is 14 residues long. Germline-derived CDR1 and CDR2 are GTSNPN and SVGIG (reference sequence). Between the trimmed V and J ends, which lost 2 bases and 6 bases, there was a span of 16 bases. This CDR3 reads CAWSYKGTGNGYTF. The CDR3, as DNA: TGTGCCTGGAGTTATAAGGGAACAGGCAATGGCTACACCTTC.

This clone showed up just once. This chain joins TRBV6-1 and TRBJ1-1; unclear D gene. The CDR3 runs to 13 residues. V gave up 5 bases and J gave up 2 bases, with 9 bases separating them. CDR1 is MNHNS, CDR2 SASEGT, per germline. The CDR3 DNA reads as TGTGCCAGCAGTAATAACAGAAACACTGAAGCTTTCTTT. Translation: CASSNNRNTEAFF.

The V call is TRBV11-2, the J call TRBJ2-5, with 8 positions matching TRBD1. This CDR3 contains 14 residues. Germline CDR1 and CDR2: SGHAT and FQNNGV. The trim removed 4 bases at V and 4 bases at J, leaving 5 bases unmatched. CDR3 in amino acids: CASSSGQGIETQYF. The CDR3 DNA reads TGTGCCAGCAGCTCAGGACAGGGTATAGAGACCCAGTACTTC.

J is TRBJ2-1 and V is TRBV6-5, with unresolved D. In germline, CDR1 is MNHEY, CDR2 SVGAGI. Between the trimmed V and J ends, which lost 4 bases and 2 bases, there was a span of 12 bases. The length of the CDR3 is 15 residues. The CDR3 DNA is TGTGCCAGCAGTTTATCAGACATTGCCTACAATGAGCAGTTCTTC. It codes for CASSLSDIAYNEQFF.

The V and J genes are TRBV2 and TRBJ1-1; no clear D. Trimming pared 7 bases from V and 4 bases from J, leaving 16 bases between. CDR3 length: 14 amino acids. CDR1 is SNHLY and CDR2 is FYNNEI in the germline V gene. The CDR3 is CASTSRRGGTEAFF. CDR3 bases: TGTGCCAGCACCTCTAGGCGGGGAGGCACTGAAGCTTTCTTT.

This clone was found a few times. This sequence joins TRBV5-4 and TRBJ1-1; D gene ambiguous. Germline CDR1 SGHNT, CDR2 YYREEE (reference sequence). V lost 0 bases and J lost 1, with 13 bases in between. The CDR3 sequence is 16 residues long. This CDR3 is CASSLGHSTGNTEAFF. In nucleotides, the CDR3 is TGTGCCAGCAGCTTGGGACACTCTACTGGGAACACTGAAGCTTTCTTT.

This clone was picked up one time. J is TRBJ1-5 and V is TRBV19; D might be TRBD1 (5 bases). CDR1 and CDR2 (germline): LNHDA, SQIVND (reference sequence). V lost 3 bases to trimming and J lost 0 bases, with 9 bases between them. The CDR3 length is 15 residues. DNA for the CDR3: TGTGCCAGTAGTATTGTGGACACTAGCAATCAGCCCCAGCATTTT. Protein product: CASSIVDTSNQPQHF.

The chain carries TRBV27 and TRBJ2-1, with D tentatively TRBD1 (6 bases). V was pared by 5 bases and J by 0 bases, with 14 bases between. Germline CDR1 and CDR2: MNHEY and SMNVEV (reference sequence). The CDR3 runs 16 residues. The CDR3 DNA is TGTGCCAGCAGTAGCCAAACAGGGAACTCCTACAATGAGCAGTTCTTC. Amino acid sequence: CASSSQTGNSYNEQFF.

The rearrangement joins TRBV4-1 to TRBJ2-2; TRBD2 is a possible D gene (6 bases). Germline CDR1 MGHRA, CDR2 YSYEKL. The V gene lost 3 bases and the J gene lost 0 bases, with 11 bases spanning the gap. This CDR3 comprises 16 residues. CDR3 sequence (DNA): TGCGCCAGCAGCCACTTCGGGAGTACGAACACCGGGGAGCTGTTTTTT. It specifies CASSHFGSTNTGELFF.

This sequence joins TRBV30 and TRBJ2-6; perhaps TRBD1 as D (7 bases). From germline, CDR1 is GTSNPN and CDR2 SVGIG (reference sequence). There are 16 residues in the CDR3. V was trimmed by 3 bases and J by 0 bases, leaving 12 bases between them. CDR3 in amino acids: CAWSQGGTSGANVLTF. CDR3 DNA: TGTGCCTGGAGCCAGGGGGGAACCTCTGGGGCCAACGTCCTGACTTTC.

The chain employs TRBV2 and TRBJ2-3; the D gene is possibly TRBD2 (5 bases). This CDR3 region has 15 residues. Trimming removed 2 bases at V and 4 bases at J, with 13 bases between. Germline V lookup: CDR1 SNHLY, CDR2 FYNNEI. The CDR3 here is CASSEPGLGPDTQYF. For the CDR3, the DNA is TGTGCCAGCAGTGAACCCGGACTCGGGCCAGATACGCAGTATTTT.

This chain connects TRBV6-1 to TRBJ2-7, with a tentative D call TRBD2 (6 bases). Germline assignment: CDR1 MNHNS and CDR2 SASEGT. V shed 9 bases and J shed 3 bases, with 15 bases lying between them. This CDR3 spans 13 amino acids. The CDR3 region is CASFAGRLYEQYF. As DNA, the CDR3 is TGTGCCAGTTTCGCGGGACGTCTCTACGAGCAGTACTTC.